The 11 T cell receptor beta chains presented below share a single source sample, sequenced in a study of Graves' ophthalmopathy and Graves' hyperthyroidism. Amplified material comprised TCR beta CDR3 regions derived from RNA transcripts. First-round RT-PCR relied on HTBI primers, and a second-round multiplex PCR came next. TCRdb analysed the multiplex PCR reads with MiXCR anew, one entry per CDR3 protein. The table lists some 370,000 distinct CDR3 sequences, about 17% of them singletons. The sequenced material came from peripheral blood. All receptors come from an adult woman with stable Graves' hyperthyroidism.

This clonotype was picked up many times. The rearrangement joins TRBV20-1 to TRBJ1-1; D remains unclear. The V gene's germline CDR1 is DFQATT and CDR2 SNEGSKA (reference sequence). The CDR3 is 11 amino acids. With 7 bases removed from V and 1 base from J, the gap between germline ends came to 7 bases. As DNA, the CDR3 is TGCAGTGTGGGGAGGAACACTGAAGCTTTCTTT. It is translated as CSVGRNTEAFF.

This clonotype was found a few times. V is TRBV5-4 and J is TRBJ1-2; D remains unclear. The CDR3 has 17 residues. Germline V gene sequence: CDR1 SGHNT, CDR2 YYREEE (reference sequence). V dropped 1 base and J dropped 0 bases, with 16 bases sitting between them. CDR3 region: CASSLRLGTAANYGYTF. CDR3 in DNA: TGTGCCAGCAGCTTGCGGCTGGGAACGGCTGCTAACTATGGCTACACCTTC.

V usage is TRBV12-3 or TRBV12-4 and J usage is TRBJ2-7; unclear D gene. The germline V and J ends were trimmed by 6 bases and 1 base, with 10 bases remaining between them. CDR3 length: 13 residues. The CDR3 bases are TGTGCCAGCAGCGACGCGTTATCCTACGAGCAGTACTTC. Its protein is CASSDALSYEQYF.

The gene calls are TRBV6-1 and TRBJ2-2; D is ambiguous. Looked up from germline, CDR1 is MNHNS and CDR2 is SASEGT. The CDR3 sequence is 14 residues long. The DNA of the CDR3 is TGTGTCGGCACAAGGACCACTTACACCGGGGAGCTGTTTTTT. Translating it yields CVGTRTTYTGELFF.

The table lists this clonotype with many counts. V usage is TRBV29-1 and J usage is TRBJ2-7, with D possibly called TRBD1 or TRBD2 (6 bases each). The CDR3 consists of 19 residues. Germline values: CDR1 SQVTM, CDR2 ANQGSEA. Trimming cost V 1 base and J 1 base, with 26 bases left between them. The CDR3 reads CSVEVHEERGATLSYEQYF. Here the CDR3 DNA reads TGCAGCGTTGAAGTTCACGAGGAAAGGGGGGCTACCCTATCCTACGAGCAGTACTTC.

V usage is TRBV4-2 and J usage is TRBJ2-7, with unresolved D. Trimming stripped 5 bases from V and 5 bases from J, with 13 bases between. Germline values: CDR1 LGHNA, CDR2 YNFKEQ. The length of the CDR3 is 13 residues. CDR3 residues: CASSFSRTNEQYF. DNA of the CDR3: TGTGCCAGCAGCTTTTCGAGGACGAACGAGCAGTACTTC.

This clonotype appeared many times. This chain connects TRBV12-3 or TRBV12-4 to TRBJ2-7; 9 bases match TRBD1. This CDR3 is 13 amino acids long. The J segment lost 9 bases and the V segment lost 6 bases, leaving 9 bases of the junction unmatched. CDR3 region: CASSLGQGMPQYF. CDR3 DNA: TGTGCCAGCAGCCTTGGACAGGGGATGCCGCAGTACTTC.

To note about this clonotype: Mismatch with germline at one junction end may stem from a read error. The chain recombines TRBV7-7 with TRBJ2-3; no definite D call. Germline V gives CDR1 SSHAT, CDR2 FNYEAQ (reference sequence). There are 13 residues in the CDR3. CDR3 nucleotide sequence: TGTGCTAGCAGCGACCACCCCACAGATACGCAGTATTTT. Translating gives CASSDHPTDTQYF. The entire variable domain, with the rest obtained from reference TRBV7-7 and TRBJ2-3, is as follows: GAGVSQSPRYKVTKRGQDVTLRCDPISSHATLYWYQQALGQGPEFLTYFNYEAQPDKSGLPSDRFSAERPEGSISTLTIQRTEQRDSAMYRCASSDHPTDTQYFGPGTRLTVL.

This clonotype was recorded many times. The V and J genes are TRBV29-1 and TRBJ2-4; D is ambiguous. The CDR3 is 14 residues long. Germline assignment: CDR1 SQVTM and CDR2 ANQGSEA. V lost 7 bases and J lost 0, with 13 bases in between. CDR3 sequence (DNA): TGCAGCGCGTCGGGTCGCCTAGCCAAAAACATTCAGTACTTC. Protein sequence: CSASGRLAKNIQYF.

The table lists this clonotype with many counts. This chain connects TRBV7-9 to TRBJ1-1; D ambiguous. The V end lost 5 bases, the J end lost 3 bases, and 7 bases lay between the germline ends. From germline, CDR1 is SEHNR and CDR2 FQNEAQ (reference sequence). CDR3 length: 12 amino acids. DNA for the CDR3: TGTGCCAGCAGCCCCGCGGACACTGAAGCTTTCTTT. Amino acid sequence: CASSPADTEAFF.

This clonotype was counted ten times or more. V gene TRBV20-1 combines with J gene TRBJ2-7; 12 nucleotides align to TRBD2. The J segment lost 2 bases and the V segment lost 5 bases, leaving 10 bases of the junction unmatched. Germline V gene data show CDR1 as DFQATT and CDR2 as SNEGSKA (reference sequence). The CDR3 totals 16 residues. CDR3 region: CSAREGTSGPTYEQYF. The CDR3 DNA sequence: TGCAGTGCTCGCGAAGGGACTAGCGGGCCCACCTACGAGCAGTACTTC.